The present T cell receptor beta chain was sequenced within a study of T-cell reconstitution after alpha-beta-depleted transplantation in children. Unique molecular identifiers were incorporated during preparation of the TCRbeta library. TCRdb re-called the PCR reads through MiXCR, storing one row per CDR3 protein. The sample has 200,000 to 250,000 distinct CDR3 sequences, 12% seen once. With 0 bases clipped from V and 5 bases from J, the junction kept 5 bases outside the gene matches. This CDR3 is 16 amino acids long. Germline CDR1 and CDR2: MGHRA and YSYEKL. The sample holds a few counts of this clonotype.

The material sequenced was PBMCs from the stem cell graft donor, taken from the stem cell graft. The sequence was obtained from a human donor who donated a stem cell graft to a child with acute lymphoblastic leukemia. The gene calls are TRBV4-1 and TRBJ2-3, with 10 nucleotides matching TRBD2. The DNA of the CDR3 is TGCGCCAGCAGCCAAGACCGTAGCGGGGGGATAGATACGCAGTATTTT. Translation: CASSQDRSGGIDTQYF.